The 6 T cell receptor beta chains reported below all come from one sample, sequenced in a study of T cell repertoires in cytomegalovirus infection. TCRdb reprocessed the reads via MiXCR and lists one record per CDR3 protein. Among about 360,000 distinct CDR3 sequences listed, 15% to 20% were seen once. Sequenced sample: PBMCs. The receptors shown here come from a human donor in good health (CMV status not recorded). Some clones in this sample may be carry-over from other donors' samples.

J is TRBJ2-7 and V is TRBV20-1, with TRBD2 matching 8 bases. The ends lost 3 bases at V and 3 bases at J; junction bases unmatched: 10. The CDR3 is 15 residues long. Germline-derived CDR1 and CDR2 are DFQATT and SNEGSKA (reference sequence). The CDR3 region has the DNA TGCAGTGCTAGCCGGGGGGGGGGTGGTATCTACGAGCAGTACTTC. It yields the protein CSASRGGGGIYEQYF.

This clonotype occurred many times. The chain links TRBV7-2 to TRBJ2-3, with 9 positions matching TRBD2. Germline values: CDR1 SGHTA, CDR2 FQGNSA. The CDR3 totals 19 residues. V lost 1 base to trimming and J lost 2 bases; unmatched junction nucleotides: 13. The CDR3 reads CASSLVGAAGGGSTDTQYF. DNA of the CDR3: TGTGCCAGCAGCTTAGTTGGGGCGGCGGGGGGGGGTTCCACAGATACGCAGTATTTT.

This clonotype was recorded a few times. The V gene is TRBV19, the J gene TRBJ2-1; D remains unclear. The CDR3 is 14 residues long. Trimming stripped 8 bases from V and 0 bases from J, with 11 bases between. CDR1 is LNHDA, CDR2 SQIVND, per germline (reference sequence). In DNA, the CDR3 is TGTGCCAGTCACAGAGGAAGCTCCTACAATGAGCAGTTCTTC. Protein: CASHRGSSYNEQFF.

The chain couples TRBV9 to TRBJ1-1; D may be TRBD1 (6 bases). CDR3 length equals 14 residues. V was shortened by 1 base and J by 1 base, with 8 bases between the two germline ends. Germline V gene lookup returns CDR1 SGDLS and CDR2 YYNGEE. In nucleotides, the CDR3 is TGTGCCAGCAGCGTAACAGGGCAGAACACTGAAGCTTTCTTT. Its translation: CASSVTGQNTEAFF.

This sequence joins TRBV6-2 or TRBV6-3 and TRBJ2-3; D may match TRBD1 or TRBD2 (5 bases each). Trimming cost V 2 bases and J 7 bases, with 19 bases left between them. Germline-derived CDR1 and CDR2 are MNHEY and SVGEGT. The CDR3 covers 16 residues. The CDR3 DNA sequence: TGTGCCAGCAGTTACGATGCCGGGACCTCCCCACATACGCAGTATTTT. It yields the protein CASSYDAGTSPHTQYF.

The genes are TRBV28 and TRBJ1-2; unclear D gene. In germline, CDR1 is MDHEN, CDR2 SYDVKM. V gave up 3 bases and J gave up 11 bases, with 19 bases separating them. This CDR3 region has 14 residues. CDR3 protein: CASSFLLIPNWYTF. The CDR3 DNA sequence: TGTGCCAGCAGTTTCCTTTTAATCCCCAACTGGTACACCTTC.